This T cell receptor beta chain stems from a study of blood T cells in healthy people across ages. Whole-study findings and limits: Long-lived donors had more naive CD4+ cells and higher diversity than aged donors.

This CDR3 region has 14 residues. Germline V lookup: CDR1 MNHEY, CDR2 SMNVEV (reference sequence). Trimming removed 6 bases from V and 11 bases from J; junction bases left unmatched: 12. On this clonotype itself: Its cognate antigen is unknown.

The second PCR ran about 6 to 12 cycles with a sample-barcoded 5' primer and J-beta primers. CDR3-containing paired-end reads numbered at least 2.5 million in each sample. TCRdb analysed the 5' RACE reads with MiXCR anew, one entry per CDR3 protein. Of 920,000 or so distinct CDR3 sequences in the sample, 45% were seen once. Peripheral blood, roughly 9.3 milliliters per donor, was collected. The receptor's source is a woman aged 55 to 70 in good health. The rearrangement uses TRBV27 and TRBJ2-5; 10 nucleotides match TRBD2. Sequencing used blood. The CDR3 DNA reads as TGTGCCAGCAGCACAGCGGGAGGGCCGAGGGAGCAGTACTTC. Translated: CASSTAGGPREQYF.